The 31 T cell receptor beta chains listed next were all sequenced from one sample in a study of a mutant IDH1 vaccine in newly diagnosed glioma. Data came from immunoSEQ multiplex PCR; TCRdb stores just in-frame clones and leaves some out. The data hold 68,000 or so clones, with 79% observed a single time. The time point was: baseline, week 1 (first vaccination visit). Sample treatment: pre-vaccination baseline after standard-of-care therapy. Sample: PBMCs, taken from a glioma patient treated with radiotherapy, temozolomide or both. Every receptor here comes from a man in his fifties with glioma.

V is TRBV27 and J is TRBJ2-3; 7 nucleotides agree with TRBD2. Per the germline V gene, CDR1 is MNHEY and CDR2 is SMNVEV (reference sequence). This CDR3 has 15 amino acids. The V gene end was trimmed by 6 bases and the J gene end by 2 bases; junction bases not matched to a gene: 8. CDR3 sequence reads: CASRPPGDYTDTQYF. The CDR3 bases are TGTGCCAGCAGACCCCCTGGGGACTACACAGATACGCAGTATTTT.

This clone has more than one count but fewer than ten. The chain carries TRBV30 and TRBJ1-1; D is undetermined. CDR1 is GTSNPN, CDR2 SVGIG, per germline (reference sequence). With 4 bases removed from V and 1 base from J, the gap between germline ends came to 10 bases. There are 13 residues in the CDR3. In nucleotides, the CDR3 is TGTGCCTGGACCCCGGGTAGGAACACTGAAGCTTTCTTT. Its translation: CAWTPGRNTEAFF.

V usage is TRBV29-1 and J usage is TRBJ1-4; unclear D gene. CDR1 and CDR2 from the germline V gene are SQVTM and ANQGSEA. The CDR3 totals 13 residues. V lost 4 bases and J lost 8, with 14 bases in between. Here the CDR3 DNA reads TGCAGCGTTGGGTCCACGGGGTTCGAAAAACTGTTTTTT. It encodes CSVGSTGFEKLFF.

V and J are TRBV5-1 and TRBJ2-6; D call uncertain. The germline CDR1 and CDR2 sequences are SGHRS and YFSETQ. The CDR3 totals 16 residues. Trimming pared 0 bases from V and 0 bases from J, leaving 7 bases between. CDR3 nucleotide sequence: TGCGCCAGCAGCTTGGGCGAGACCTCTGGGGCCAACGTCCTGACTTTC. Translated: CASSLGETSGANVLTF. The variable domain in full, with the rest retrieved from reference TRBV5-1 and TRBJ2-6, is KAGVTQTPRYLIKTRGQQVTLSCSPISGHRSVSWYQQTPGQGLQFLFEYFSETQRNKGNFPGRFSGRQFSNSRSEMNVSTLELGDSALYLCASSLGETSGANVLTFGAGSRLTVL.

The chain joins TRBV19 to TRBJ1-2; D call uncertain. Between the trimmed V and J ends, which lost 5 bases and 3 bases, there was a span of 13 bases. The CDR3 is 14 amino acids. Germline CDR1 reads LNHDA; CDR2 reads SQIVND (reference sequence). The CDR3 DNA is TGTGCCAGTAGTGGGCACCGGGAGCACTATGGCTACACCTTC. Translated, it gives CASSGHREHYGYTF.

This clone has a handful of counts. The V and J genes are TRBV4-2 and TRBJ1-1; 9 nucleotides line up with TRBD1. The CDR3 is made up of 17 amino acids. Germline V gene sequence: CDR1 LGHNA, CDR2 YNFKEQ. The V segment lost 3 bases and the J segment 5 bases; nucleotides outside the gene matches: 13. The CDR3 nucleotides read TGTGCCAGCAGCCAGGGTATCGGACAGGGGATGGGGACTGAAGCTTTCTTT. This encodes CASSQGIGQGMGTEAFF.

This clone was counted a few times. This sample also contains other DNA sequences that code for the same CDR3. This chain links TRBV4-3 with TRBJ2-1; maybe TRBD2 (7 bases). Trimming took 1 base from V and 4 from J, leaving 14 bases between them. This CDR3 contains 16 residues. Per the germline V gene, CDR1 is LGHNA and CDR2 is YSLEER. CDR3 sequence reads: CASSQVERGGYNEQFF. CDR3 sequence (DNA): TGCGCCAGCAGCCAAGTAGAGAGGGGGGGATACAATGAGCAGTTCTTC.

This clone has ten or more counts. The rearrangement uses TRBV27 and TRBJ2-1, with a possible D match to TRBD2 (5 bases). This CDR3 has 14 amino acids. In germline, CDR1 is MNHEY, CDR2 SMNVEV (reference sequence). V lost 3 bases, J lost 7 bases, and 13 bases lay in between. The CDR3 nucleotides read TGTGCCAGCAGTTTCTTTCGGGGTAAGAATGAGCAGTTCTTC. It specifies CASSFFRGKNEQFF.

V and J are TRBV5-4 and TRBJ2-1; 9 bases line up with TRBD1. The CDR3 is made up of 14 amino acids. Germline V gene sequence: CDR1 SGHNT, CDR2 YYREEE (reference sequence). Trimming cost V 7 bases and J 8 bases; bases outside gene matches: 10. CDR3 sequence: CASGVTGGDDEQFF. CDR3 coding DNA: TGTGCCAGCGGGGTGACAGGGGGAGATGATGAGCAGTTCTTC.

The rearrangement joins TRBV19 to TRBJ2-7, with 8 bases lining up with TRBD1. With V trimmed by 2 bases and J by 4 bases, 7 bases remained unmatched. This CDR3 is built from 15 residues. Looked up from germline, CDR1 is LNHDA and CDR2 is SQIVND (reference sequence). CDR3: CASSIRAGGMYEQYF. The CDR3, as DNA: TGTGCCAGTAGTATACGGGCAGGGGGCATGTACGAGCAGTACTTC. The full variable domain, completed using reference TRBV19 and TRBJ2-7, is DGGITQSPKYLFRKEGQNVTLSCEQNLNHDAMYWYRQDPGQGLRLIYYSQIVNDFQKGDIAEGYSVSREKKESFPLTVTSAQKNPTAFYLCASSIRAGGMYEQYFGPGTRLTVT.

Only a few counts were recorded for this clone. This chain connects TRBV5-1 to TRBJ2-3; no reliable D call. CDR3 length: 13 amino acids. Deletions cut 4 bases from V and 4 bases from J, with 10 bases between. CDR1 is SGHRS, CDR2 YFSETQ, per germline. The CDR3 DNA is TGCGCCAGCAGCGGTCTCCCCGCAGATACGCAGTATTTT. Amino acids: CASSGLPADTQYF. The full variable domain, with the rest looked up from reference TRBV5-1 and TRBJ2-3, is KAGVTQTPRYLIKTRGQQVTLSCSPISGHRSVSWYQQTPGQGLQFLFEYFSETQRNKGNFPGRFSGRQFSNSRSEMNVSTLELGDSALYLCASSGLPADTQYFGPGTRLTVL.

V usage is TRBV27 and J usage is TRBJ1-2; TRBD1 might be the D (5 bases). The CDR3 runs 16 residues. Trimming removed 5 bases from V and 1 base from J, with 17 bases in between. The germline V gene has CDR1 MNHEY and CDR2 SMNVEV (reference sequence). The CDR3 sequence: CASSVQAGSYNYGYTF. The DNA for the CDR3 is TGTGCCAGCAGTGTACAGGCCGGATCCTATAACTATGGCTACACCTTC.

This clone was counted a few times. The CDR3 sequence is CASTNPLGLNIQYF. The DNA for the CDR3 is TGTGCCAGCACCAATCCTTTGGGGCTTAACATTCAGTACTTC. The chain is built from TRBV28 and TRBJ2-4; weak D call: TRBD1 (5 bases). Germline V lookup: CDR1 MDHEN, CDR2 SYDVKM. Trimming removed 7 bases at V and 7 bases at J, with 17 bases between. The CDR3 sequence is 14 residues long.

As regards this clone: The same CDR3 is also encoded by other DNA sequences in this sample. V is TRBV29-1 and J is TRBJ1-2, with TRBD1 as a possible D gene (6 bases). Per the germline V gene, CDR1 is SQVTM and CDR2 is ANQGSEA. V was trimmed by 2 bases and J by 8 bases, leaving 9 bases between them. This CDR3 comprises 11 residues. In DNA form, the CDR3 reads TGCAGCGTTGAACAGGGGAGAGGCTACACCTTC. Translating gives CSVEQGRGYTF.

This sequence joins TRBV7-2 and TRBJ2-7; the D gene is possibly TRBD1 (6 bases). The length of the CDR3 is 18 residues. Per the germline V gene, CDR1 is SGHTA and CDR2 is FQGNSA. Between the trimmed V and J ends, which lost 5 bases and 2 bases, there was a span of 25 bases. This CDR3 is CASSRPVGHISNTYEQYF. The CDR3 DNA reads TGTGCCAGCAGCCGCCCGGTGGGACATATATCGAATACCTACGAGCAGTACTTC.

This clone was observed a single time. In nucleotides, the CDR3 is TGTGCCAGCAGCGTAGGAGGGCGCGGCACCGGGGAGCTGTTTTTT. It is translated as CASSVGGRGTGELFF. The chain links TRBV9 to TRBJ2-2; possibly TRBD2 for D (5 bases). The CDR3 is made up of 15 amino acids. Trimming stripped 0 bases from V and 4 bases from J, with 10 bases between. From germline, CDR1 is SGDLS and CDR2 YYNGEE.

This clone has more than one count but fewer than ten. The V and J genes are TRBV7-8 and TRBJ1-1, with no clear D. V was cut by 2 bases and J by 3 bases, with 7 bases left in between. Germline CDR1 is SGHVS and CDR2 is FQNEAQ. The CDR3 is 13 amino acids. The DNA for the CDR3 is TGTGCCAGCAGCTTAAACGGCTACACTGAAGCTTTCTTT. Its translation: CASSLNGYTEAFF.

This clone occurred a few times. This chain links TRBV7-9 with TRBJ2-5; perhaps D is TRBD1 or TRBD2 (6 bases each). CDR1 and CDR2 (germline): SEHNR, FQNEAQ (reference sequence). CDR3 length: 14 amino acids. V dropped 2 bases and J dropped 1 base, with 8 bases sitting between them. As DNA, the CDR3 is TGTGCCAGCAGCTTACGGGGGCCCCAAGAGACCCAGTACTTC. Its protein product is CASSLRGPQETQYF.

The rearrangement links TRBV4-2 to TRBJ1-2; D call uncertain. Between the trimmed V and J ends, which lost 4 bases and 3 bases, there was a span of 12 bases. Per the germline V gene, CDR1 is LGHNA and CDR2 is YNFKEQ. There are 14 residues in the CDR3. The DNA of the CDR3 is TGTGCCAGCAGCCGCCTGGAGCTGGACTATGGCTACACCTTC. This codes for CASSRLELDYGYTF.

This clone has a single count. The V call is TRBV7-2, the J call TRBJ2-7; TRBD1 agrees at 9 bases. The junction had 8 bases not matched to a gene; V was cut back by 3 bases and J by 5 bases. The CDR3 runs 15 residues. The germline V gene has CDR1 SGHTA and CDR2 FQGNSA. The CDR3 DNA follows: TGTGCCAGCAGCTTGGGGACAGGGAATGTCCACGAGCAGTACTTC. Amino acids: CASSLGTGNVHEQYF.

This chain links TRBV6-5 with TRBJ1-2, with a weak D call TRBD1 (5 bases). V gave up 4 bases and J gave up 0 bases, with 9 bases separating them. The CDR3 totals 14 residues. Per the germline V gene, CDR1 is MNHEY and CDR2 is SVGAGI. This CDR3 reads CASSSDKANYGYTF. As DNA, the CDR3 is TGTGCCAGCAGTTCGGACAAGGCTAACTATGGCTACACCTTC.

The chain links TRBV2 to TRBJ1-2; no clear D gene. The V gene's germline CDR1 is SNHLY and CDR2 FYNNEI. V gave up 7 bases and J gave up 1 base, with 13 bases separating them. The CDR3 is 14 amino acids. The CDR3 spells CASIPDGVNYGYTF. The CDR3 coding sequence is TGTGCCAGCATCCCGGACGGGGTTAACTATGGCTACACCTTC.

The chain joins TRBV13 to TRBJ2-7; D gene ambiguous. The V end was cut by 2 bases, the J end by 6 bases, with 20 bases between. Germline loops: CDR1 PRHDT, CDR2 FYEKMQ (reference sequence). The CDR3 is made up of 16 amino acids. The CDR3 coding sequence is TGTGCCAGCAGCTTACTCTCATCTCCACCCCCCGCCGAGCAGTACTTC. Its translation: CASSLLSSPPPAEQYF.

The rearrangement links TRBV18 to TRBJ1-5; D possibly corresponds to TRBD1 (6 bases). From germline, CDR1 is KGHSH and CDR2 LQKENI. The CDR3 loop spans 12 amino acids. V gave up 3 bases and J gave up 9 bases, with 9 bases separating them. The CDR3 loop is CASSPGARPQHF. DNA of the CDR3: TGTGCCAGCTCACCGGGGGCGAGGCCCCAGCATTTT.

V and J are TRBV6-5 and TRBJ1-5; D perhaps matches TRBD1 (5 bases). CDR3 length: 14 residues. The V gene lost 6 bases and the J gene lost 7 bases, with 16 bases spanning the gap. Germline CDR1 MNHEY, CDR2 SVGAGI. CDR3 in DNA: TGTGCCAGCAGCCCTCCGGGTGCAGGGCAGCCCCAGCATTTT. Protein product: CASSPPGAGQPQHF.

The chain couples TRBV2 to TRBJ2-3; 7 bases map to TRBD1. The V gene end was trimmed by 3 bases and the J gene end by 0 bases; junction bases not matched to a gene: 3. The CDR3 is 15 residues long. Looked up from germline, CDR1 is SNHLY and CDR2 is FYNNEI. The CDR3 coding sequence is TGTGCCAGCAGTGAGGACAGGCTTAGCACAGATACGCAGTATTTT. As protein: CASSEDRLSTDTQYF.

The chain's CDR3 is CAISEGQVSNQPQHF. CDR3 sequence (DNA): TGTGCCATCAGTGAGGGGCAGGTTAGCAATCAGCCCCAGCATTTT. The J gene is TRBJ1-5, the V gene TRBV10-3; D unclear. CDR3 length: 15 residues. V gave up 2 bases and J gave up 0 bases, with 8 bases separating them. Germline CDR1 is ENHRY and CDR2 is SYGVKD.

There are a few counts of this clone. Additional DNA sequences in this sample encode the identical CDR3. Written as DNA, the CDR3 is TGTGCCAGCAGCTTAGATATGAACACTGAAGCTTTCTTT. Its translation is CASSLDMNTEAFF. The J gene is TRBJ1-1, the V gene TRBV7-9; D gene ambiguous. The germline CDR1 and CDR2 sequences are SEHNR and FQNEAQ (reference sequence). V lost 1 base and J 0 bases, leaving 3 bases between the germline ends. The CDR3 runs to 13 residues.

The chain recombines TRBV11-2 with TRBJ2-3; D gene ambiguous. V lost 7 bases and J 7 bases, leaving 9 bases between the germline ends. CDR3 length: 11 amino acids. Germline CDR1 is SGHAT and CDR2 is FQNNGV. CDR3 amino acids: CASMLGYTQYF. The CDR3 DNA sequence: TGTGCCAGCATGTTAGGATATACGCAGTATTTT. The full variable domain, completed using reference TRBV11-2 and TRBJ2-3, is EAGVAQSPRYKIIEKRQSVAFWCNPISGHATLYWYQQILGQGPKLLIQFQNNGVVDDSQLPKDRFSAERLKGVDSTLKIQPAKLEDSAVYLCASMLGYTQYFGPGTRLTVL.

V usage is TRBV19 and J usage is TRBJ1-2; D gene uncertain. Trimming shortened V by 3 bases and J by 4 bases, and 9 bases separated the two germline ends. The germline V gene encodes CDR1 LNHDA and CDR2 SQIVND (reference sequence). The CDR3 covers 13 residues. The DNA of the CDR3 is TGTGCCAGTAGTATTAAGGCACTCTATGGCTACACCTTC. Its translation: CASSIKALYGYTF.

V usage is TRBV23-1 and J usage is TRBJ1-1; D unclear. Being an ORF, TRBV23-1 has a function that is uncertain. There are 17 residues in the CDR3. With 3 bases removed from V and 2 bases from J, the gap between germline ends came to 19 bases. CDR3 nucleotides: TGCGCCAGCAGTCAGCCAGAGACTCCTGAGCCAAACACTGAAGCTTTCTTT. The encoded protein is CASSQPETPEPNTEAFF.